The present T cell receptor (beta chain) was sequenced within a study of T-cell reconstitution after alpha-beta-depleted transplantation in children (dated by TCRdb to 2016 to 2017). Background on the whole study: T-cell immune reconstitution after TCRalphabeta/CD19-depleted allogeneic hematopoietic cell transplantation in children was quantitatively tracked in the study by means of TCR repertoire profiling.

Concerning this clonotype itself: The antigen it recognizes is unknown. No base quality information exists; no much larger clone differs at one position.

CDR1 and CDR2, looked up from the germline V gene, are SGHVS and FQNEAQ. The CDR3 contains 15 residues, cysteine and phenylalanine counted. Only the CDR3 DNA stays, 45 bases, in frame from base 1. The junction carries 12 bases between V and J, which are trimmed by 1 base and 3 bases respectively. The library was prepared using PCR. The listed sequencing device is Illumina HiSeq 2500. To normalize quantification of the TCRbeta repertoire, the TCR libraries were built with molecular barcoding that relied on unique molecular identifiers. TCRdb reprocessed the public reads (quality trimming at Q25 with fastp, clone calling with MiXCR) and kept in-frame beta chains. Every CDR3 protein is listed once, alongside the most common genes and DNA of its rows. Recorded for this sample are 300,000 to 400,000 distinct CDR3 sequences; about an eighth of them occurred a single time. 3.5% to 4.5% of the sample belongs to the ten largest clones.

In this chain, TRBV7-8 is recombined with TRBJ1-1; 5 matching bases give a weak D call of TRBD1. The sequence was obtained from a human donor who donated a stem cell graft to a child with Fanconi anemia. The source was PBMCs, collected from the stem cell graft. The bases are TGTGCCAGCAGCTTAGGCAGGGCTGCGGACACTGAAGCTTTCTTT. This sequence encodes CASSLGRAADTEAFF.